Listed here is a single T cell receptor beta chain. The sample belongs to a study of T cell responses to AZD1222 COVID-19 vaccine. The CDR3 loop spans 13 amino acids. Germline loops: CDR1 MGHRA, CDR2 YSYEKL. Trimming removed 0 bases at V and 7 bases at J, with 10 bases between. Assay: immunoSEQ multiplex PCR; the TCRdb copy retains only in-frame clones and omits some. The table records roughly 120,000 clones, approximately 85% of them present only once. The material was peripheral blood, obtained on day 0 of MenACWY control vaccination. This receptor was taken from an adult in good health. The V gene is TRBV4-1, the J gene TRBJ2-7; D ambiguous. CDR3 protein: CASSQDRGREQYF. CDR3 nucleotide sequence: TGCGCCAGCAGCCAAGATCGAGGCCGGGAGCAGTACTTC.